A single T cell receptor (beta chain) is shown here with its context. This entry is derived from a study of T cell responses to AZD1222 COVID-19 vaccine. Generated by immunoSEQ multiplex PCR, the TCRdb table keeps only in-frame clones and is missing some. The data show more than 85,000 clones, less than 95% seen once. V lost 3 bases and J lost 6, with 12 bases in between. The CDR3 length is 13 residues. The chain joins TRBV12-3 or TRBV12-4 to TRBJ2-7, with D possibly TRBD1 on 5 matching bases. The sequencing used peripheral blood, collected 28 days after the second AZD1222 dose. This TCR was recovered from an adult who received the AZD1222 COVID-19 vaccine. The chain's CDR3 is CASSLGPDLEQYF. For the CDR3, the DNA is TGTGCCAGCAGTTTGGGGCCCGACCTCGAGCAGTACTTC.